Described below is a single TCR beta chain sequence and its context. This sample is part of a study of T cell responses to AZD1222 COVID-19 vaccine. The assay was immunoSEQ multiplex PCR, and TCRdb's table has in-frame clones only and misses some. Seen here are roughly 99,000 clones, about nine tenths observed once, and the top ten hold roughly 8%. Germline loops: CDR1 SEHNR, CDR2 FQNEAQ (reference sequence). This CDR3 spans 16 amino acids. The germline V and J ends were trimmed by 5 bases and 0 bases, with 15 bases remaining between them. The sequence derives from an adult who received the AZD1222 COVID-19 vaccine. This sequence joins TRBV7-9 and TRBJ2-3; a weak D match, TRBD1 (6 bases). The specimen was peripheral blood, collected 28 days after the second AZD1222 dose. CDR3 bases: TGTGCCAGCAGCACTACGCGACAGGTTAGCACAGATACGCAGTATTTT. Translated: CASSTTRQVSTDTQYF.